Listed below are T cell receptor beta chains from one sample, sequenced in a study of blood T cell repertoires in COVID-19. The repertoire was sequenced with immunoSEQ multiplex PCR; TCRdb's copy has only in-frame clones and lacks some. The sample contains approximately 350,000 clones, about 90% of which appear only once. The specimen sequenced was peripheral blood. The receptors originated from a woman in her forties or fifties with COVID-19, enrolled during active disease. The CDR3 runs from the conserved cysteine through the conserved F or W. Size is stated for part of the rows, as once, few or many counts, or as a class when the clone is expanded.

V: TRBV2
size: .
J: TRBJ2-7
CDR3: CASTDEYEQYF

V: TRBV12-3/TRBV12-4
size: .
J: TRBJ2-5
CDR3: CASSPLAAETQYF

V: TRBV29-1
size: .
J: TRBJ1-1
CDR3: CSSEVGGNTEAFF

V: TRBV6-4
size: .
J: TRBJ1-2
CDR3: CASSVGNRGTSNYGYTF

V: TRBV5-1
size: once
J: TRBJ1-1
CDR3: CASSLSPVAEAFF

V: TRBV2
size: .
J: TRBJ2-4
CDR3: CASRGEAGTGRSAKNIQYF

V: TRBV3-1/TRBV3-2
size: .
J: TRBJ2-7
CDR3: CASSQDITESYEQYF

V: TRBV18
size: .
J: TRBJ1-1
CDR3: CASSPDVARYTEAFF

V: TRBV6-5
size: once
J: TRBJ1-1
CDR3: CASSQGIYTEAFF

V: TRBV27
size: .
J: TRBJ2-1
CDR3: CASTPGGTRSYNEQFF

V: TRBV7-2
size: .
J: TRBJ2-1
CDR3: CASSVRLTEQFF

V: TRBV7-2
size: once
J: TRBJ2-2
CDR3: CASSLQGYGELFF

V: TRBV19
size: .
J: TRBJ1-1
CDR3: CASSSVPGQRPTEAFF

V: TRBV7-9
size: .
J: TRBJ2-1
CDR3: CASSFRRSSGAYNEQFF

V: TRBV19
size: few
J: TRBJ2-2
CDR3: CASMPDREESNTGELFF

V: TRBV9
size: .
J: TRBJ1-2
CDR3: CASSGTARGYTF

V: TRBV5-1
size: .
J: TRBJ2-3
CDR3: CASSLQGEVDTQYF

V: TRBV3-1/TRBV3-2
size: .
J: TRBJ1-1
CDR3: CASSQNFEAFF

V: TRBV18
size: .
J: TRBJ1-1
CDR3: CASSPIRNTEAFF

V: TRBV27
size: .
J: TRBJ2-7
CDR3: CASSSTGQGYEQYF

V: TRBV10-1
size: .
J: TRBJ1-1
CDR3: CASSGPGGLRWAFF

V: TRBV6-2/TRBV6-3
size: .
J: TRBJ2-5
CDR3: CASSYIPSGGKETQYF

V: TRBV5-1
size: once
J: TRBJ1-1
CDR3: CASSSEQGSVGSTEAFF

V: TRBV10-1
size: .
J: TRBJ1-1
CDR3: CASSLGQGYTEAFF

V: TRBV4-1
size: .
J: TRBJ2-7
CDR3: CASSPKDYYEQYF

V: TRBV18
size: .
J: TRBJ2-7
CDR3: CASSPTGSSGQYF

V: TRBV7-2
size: once
J: TRBJ1-5
CDR3: CASSLGGPSYQPQHF

V: TRBV9
size: .
J: TRBJ2-2
CDR3: CASSVSGNTGELFF

V: TRBV7-7
size: .
J: TRBJ2-1
CDR3: CASSLGWTGTGYNEQFF

V: TRBV5-6
size: .
J: TRBJ1-4
CDR3: CASTYRNEKLFF

V: TRBV15
size: .
J: TRBJ2-7
CDR3: CATSTLTGGRYKYEQYF

V: TRBV4-3
size: .
J: TRBJ1-1
CDR3: CASSQEGTGEAEAFF

V: TRBV6-5
size: .
J: TRBJ1-2
CDR3: CASSYQTGTTYGYTF

V: TRBV6-6
size: .
J: TRBJ2-2
CDR3: CASRPGDRGLSGELFF

V: TRBV30
size: .
J: TRBJ2-7
CDR3: CAWTAGSRLEQYF

V: TRBV5-6
size: once
J: TRBJ2-4
CDR3: CASSAGTSGLAKNIQYF

V: TRBV23-1
size: few
J: TRBJ1-5
CDR3: CASSQSRGQQPQHF

V: TRBV7-9
size: .
J: TRBJ2-7
CDR3: CASSSPGLAGGKYF

V: TRBV27
size: .
J: TRBJ1-1
CDR3: CASSWGPEAFF

V: TRBV30
size: .
J: TRBJ2-7
CDR3: CAWSPLDFPSQGEQYF

V: TRBV18
size: .
J: TRBJ2-2
CDR3: CASSGLNTGELFF

V: TRBV5-1
size: .
J: TRBJ2-3
CDR3: CASSLDPNTQYF

V: TRBV5-1
size: .
J: TRBJ2-7
CDR3: CASSSGYEQYF

V: TRBV3-1/TRBV3-2
size: .
J: TRBJ2-5
CDR3: CASSQVELAGSQETQYF

V: TRBV19
size: .
J: TRBJ1-2
CDR3: CASTADRDYGYTF

V: TRBV24-1
size: .
J: TRBJ1-1
CDR3: CATSDGGPVREGTEAFF

V: TRBV29-1
size: .
J: TRBJ2-1
CDR3: CSTGLNNEQFF

V: TRBV6-6
size: .
J: TRBJ1-1
CDR3: CASSAPGQGRTEAFF

V: TRBV5-1
size: few
J: TRBJ1-1
CDR3: CASSSIFRDREAFF

V: TRBV9
size: .
J: TRBJ1-2
CDR3: CASSVATGRGGYTF

V: TRBV29-1
size: .
J: TRBJ2-7
CDR3: CSTRTGSSYEQYF

V: TRBV3-1/TRBV3-2
size: .
J: TRBJ1-2
CDR3: CASSQDLREGNGYTF

V: TRBV7-3
size: .
J: TRBJ2-5
CDR3: CASSSSSSGETQYF

V: TRBV5-4
size: few
J: TRBJ2-2
CDR3: CASSYRAGGELFF